Only a few counts were recorded for the clone carrying this T cell receptor (beta chain). Its target is unknown. These data originate in a study of T-cell memory formation after mild COVID-19. Study results and limitations: CD8+ contracting clones occupied EMRA, while CD4+ ones occupied mainly CM and EM.

V lost 5 bases to trimming and J lost 0 bases, with 19 bases between them. The CDR3 totals 17 residues. Per germline, CDR1 SGHAT and CDR2 FQNNGV. TCRdb reprocessed the 5' RACE reads with MiXCR, giving one entry per CDR3 protein. The sample holds about 470,000 distinct CDR3 sequences, around 25% seen once. The chain links TRBV11-2 to TRBJ1-1, with D perhaps TRBD1 (6 bases). The sequence was collected from an adult woman who had mild COVID-19 (a few samples of this study predate the infection). Cell type and time point are not known. Sequencing was done on a sample of PBMCs or a T cell subset sorted from them (not recorded which). In nucleotides, the CDR3 is TGTGCCAGCAGCGCTCCCCCGGGACAAGTCATGAACACTGAAGCTTTCTTT. Amino acid sequence: CASSAPPGQVMNTEAFF.